This section outlines one T cell receptor beta chain sequence together with its context. This sample is part of a study of blood T cell repertoires in COVID-19. As originally analysed: Quantification of nucleated cells was approximated via reference gene primer amplification. TCRdb keeps only in-frame clones here, not all; method: immunoSEQ multiplex PCR. The DNA was the basis for D and trimming; V, J and clone size are from that table. Altogether about 190,000 clones are present, 78% being singletons, with the ten largest covering 2.8%. Trimming removed 6 bases from V and 0 bases from J; junction bases left unmatched: 15. Germline V lookup: CDR1 SGHAT, CDR2 FQNNGV. This CDR3 region has 19 residues.

Sequencing was carried out using peripheral blood. The sequence was collected from an elderly woman with active or convalescent COVID-19. The chain has TRBV11-2 and TRBJ2-1; 9 bases line up with TRBD2. CDR3 protein: CASSRRTAGGETSYNEQFF. Here the CDR3 DNA reads TGTGCCAGCAGTCGAAGAACAGCGGGGGGCGAAACCTCCTACAATGAGCAGTTCTTC.